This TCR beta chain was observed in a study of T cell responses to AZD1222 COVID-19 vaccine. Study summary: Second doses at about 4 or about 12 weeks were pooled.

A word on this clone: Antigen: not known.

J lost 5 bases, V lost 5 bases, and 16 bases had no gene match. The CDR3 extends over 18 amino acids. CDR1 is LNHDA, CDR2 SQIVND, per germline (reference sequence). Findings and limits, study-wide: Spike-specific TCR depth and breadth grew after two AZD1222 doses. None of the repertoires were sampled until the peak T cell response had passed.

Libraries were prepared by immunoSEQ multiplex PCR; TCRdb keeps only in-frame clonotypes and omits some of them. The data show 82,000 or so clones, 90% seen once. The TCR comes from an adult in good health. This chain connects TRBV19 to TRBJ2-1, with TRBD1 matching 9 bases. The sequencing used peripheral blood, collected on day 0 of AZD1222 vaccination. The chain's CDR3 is CASSATSPGTGSHNEQFF. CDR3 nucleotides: TGTGCCAGTAGTGCCACCTCACCCGGGACAGGGAGCCACAATGAGCAGTTCTTC.